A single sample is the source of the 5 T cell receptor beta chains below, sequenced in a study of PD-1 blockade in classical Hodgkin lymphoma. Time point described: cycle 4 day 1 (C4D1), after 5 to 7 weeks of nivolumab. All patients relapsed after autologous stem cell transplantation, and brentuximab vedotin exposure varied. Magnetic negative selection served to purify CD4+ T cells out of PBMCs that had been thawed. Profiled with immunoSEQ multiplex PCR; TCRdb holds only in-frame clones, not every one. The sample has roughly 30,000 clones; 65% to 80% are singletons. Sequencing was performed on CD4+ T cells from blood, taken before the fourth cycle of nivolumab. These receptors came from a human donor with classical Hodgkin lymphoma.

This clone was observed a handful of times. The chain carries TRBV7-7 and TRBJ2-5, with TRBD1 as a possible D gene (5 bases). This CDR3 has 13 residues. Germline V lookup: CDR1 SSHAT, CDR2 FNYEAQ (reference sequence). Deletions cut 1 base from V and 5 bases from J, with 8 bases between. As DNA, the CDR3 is TGTGCCAGCAGCTTAGTCAGGGCCGAGACCCAGTACTTC. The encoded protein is CASSLVRAETQYF.

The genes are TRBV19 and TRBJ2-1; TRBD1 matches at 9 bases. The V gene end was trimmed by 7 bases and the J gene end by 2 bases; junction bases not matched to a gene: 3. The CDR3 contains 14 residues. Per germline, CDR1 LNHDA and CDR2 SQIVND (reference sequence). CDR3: CASKGQGTYNEQFF. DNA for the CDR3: TGTGCCAGTAAGGGACAGGGTACCTACAATGAGCAGTTCTTC.

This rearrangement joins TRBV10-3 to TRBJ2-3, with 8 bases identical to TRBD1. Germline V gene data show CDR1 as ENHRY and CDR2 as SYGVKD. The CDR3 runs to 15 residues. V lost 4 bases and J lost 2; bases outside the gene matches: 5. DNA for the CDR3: TGTGCCATCAGTGGCAGGGGGCTAACCACAGATACGCAGTATTTT. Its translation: CAISGRGLTTDTQYF.

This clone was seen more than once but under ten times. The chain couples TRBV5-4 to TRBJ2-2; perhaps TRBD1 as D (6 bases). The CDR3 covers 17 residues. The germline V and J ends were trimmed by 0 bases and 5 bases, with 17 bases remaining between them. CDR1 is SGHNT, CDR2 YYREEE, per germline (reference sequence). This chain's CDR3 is CASSLAKDSSKTGELFF. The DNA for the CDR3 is TGTGCCAGCAGCTTGGCCAAGGACAGTTCTAAGACCGGGGAGCTGTTTTTT.

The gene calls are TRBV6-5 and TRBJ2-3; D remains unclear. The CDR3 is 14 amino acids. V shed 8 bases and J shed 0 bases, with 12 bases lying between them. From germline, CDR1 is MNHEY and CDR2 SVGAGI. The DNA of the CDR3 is TGTGCCAGCGCGACCGGTACTAGCACAGATACGCAGTATTTT. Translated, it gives CASATGTSTDTQYF.